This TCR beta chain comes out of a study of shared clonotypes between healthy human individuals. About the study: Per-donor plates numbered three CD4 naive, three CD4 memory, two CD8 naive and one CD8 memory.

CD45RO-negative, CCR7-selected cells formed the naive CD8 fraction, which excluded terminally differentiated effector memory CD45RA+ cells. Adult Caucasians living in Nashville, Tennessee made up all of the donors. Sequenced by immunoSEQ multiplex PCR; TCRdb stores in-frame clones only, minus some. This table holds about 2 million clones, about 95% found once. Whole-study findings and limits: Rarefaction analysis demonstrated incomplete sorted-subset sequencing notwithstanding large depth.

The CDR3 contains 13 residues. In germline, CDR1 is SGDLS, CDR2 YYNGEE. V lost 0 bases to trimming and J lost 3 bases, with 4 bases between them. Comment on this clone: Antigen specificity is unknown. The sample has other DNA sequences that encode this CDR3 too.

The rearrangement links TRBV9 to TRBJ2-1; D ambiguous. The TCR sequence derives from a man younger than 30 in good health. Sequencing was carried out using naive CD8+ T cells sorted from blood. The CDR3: CASSVVDYNEQFF. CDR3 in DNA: TGTGCCAGCAGCGTAGTGGACTACAATGAGCAGTTCTTC.